The 14 T cell receptor beta chains below were found in one sample sequenced in a study of CD8 T cells in Susac syndrome (dated by TCRdb to about 2019). The library was made by the immunoSEQ multiplex PCR assay. RNA was extracted using the RNeasy kit, and about 0.45 to 1 ug of the RNA was reverse transcribed with random hexamers. TCRdb ran its own pipeline on the public reads, namely fastp trimming at Q25 and MiXCR clone calling, and kept in-frame beta chains. One record per CDR3 amino acid sequence lists the most common genes and DNA. This sample has hundreds of thousands of distinct CDR3 sequences in its table, and around 85% of those were observed once. The top ten clones comprise about 0.12% of the sample. Sequencing was done on a sample of CD8+ T cells from PBMCs. The receptor set was obtained from a human donor with multiple sclerosis.

The rearrangement uses TRBV6-1 and TRBJ1-1, with D tentatively TRBD1 (5 bases). Looked up from germline, CDR1 is MNHNS and CDR2 is SASEGT. Trimming removed 6 bases from V and 4 bases from J, with 15 bases in between. This CDR3 has 14 amino acids. The CDR3 DNA is TGTGCCAGCAGGGGTTCCGGGGGTGGCACTGAAGCTTTCTTT. Translation: CASRGSGGGTEAFF.

The CDR3 region is CASSEGGGYNEQFF. The CDR3 DNA sequence: TGTGCCAGCAGTGAAGGGGGCGGATACAATGAGCAGTTCTTC. The rearrangement uses TRBV6-1 and TRBJ2-1; TRBD1 is a possible D gene (5 bases). The V and J ends lost 1 base and 4 bases respectively, with 8 bases between them. Germline loops: CDR1 MNHNS, CDR2 SASEGT. This CDR3 has 14 amino acids.

The genes are TRBV3-1 and TRBJ2-7; TRBD2 might be the D (7 bases). V dropped 2 bases and J dropped 6 bases, with 17 bases sitting between them. CDR1 and CDR2 from the germline V gene are LGHDT and YNNKEL (reference sequence). This CDR3 comprises 15 residues. The CDR3 here is CASSQPGGPLGEQYF. The CDR3 DNA follows: TGTGCCAGCAGCCAACCCGGGGGGCCACTTGGCGAGCAGTACTTC.

The chain carries TRBV27 and TRBJ2-3; TRBD2 matches 10 bases. J gave up 6 bases and V 4 bases, and 7 bases lay outside the gene matches. The CDR3 spans 15 residues. CDR1 is MNHEY, CDR2 SMNVEV, per germline (reference sequence). CDR3 DNA sequence: TGTGCCAGCAGTTCCCAGACTAGCGGGTGGGATACGCAGTATTTT. This sequence encodes CASSSQTSGWDTQYF.

This chain joins TRBV6-5 and TRBJ1-5; no clear D gene. V was clipped by 4 bases and J by 4 bases, with 5 bases between them. Germline V gene sequence: CDR1 MNHEY, CDR2 SVGAGI. The CDR3 covers 12 residues. In DNA, the CDR3 is TGTGCCAGCAGTTCCTGGAATCAGCCCCAGCATTTT. As protein: CASSSWNQPQHF.

The V and J genes are TRBV27 and TRBJ2-3, with TRBD1 matching over 7 bases. CDR3 length: 17 residues. After removal of 1 base from V and 3 bases from J, the junction contained 10 bases not matched to a gene. Germline-derived CDR1 and CDR2 are MNHEY and SMNVEV (reference sequence). As DNA, the CDR3 is TGTGCCAGCAGTTTATGGGGGACAGTACAGCGTACAGATACGCAGTATTTT. Translation: CASSLWGTVQRTDTQYF.

The chain has TRBV3-1 and TRBJ2-7; 14 bases match TRBD2. This CDR3 is 19 amino acids long. V dropped 4 bases and J dropped 2; count of bases not matched to a gene: 13. The V gene's germline CDR1 is LGHDT and CDR2 YNNKEL (reference sequence). The DNA for the CDR3 is TGTGCCAGCAGCCCAAACCCCGGACTAGCGGGGGGACTTACCTACGAGCAGTACTTC. As protein: CASSPNPGLAGGLTYEQYF.

The V call is TRBV4-1, the J call TRBJ1-6; TRBD1 is a possible D gene (5 bases). The germline V and J ends were trimmed by 0 bases and 9 bases, with 9 bases remaining between them. The length of the CDR3 is 14 residues. Per germline, CDR1 MGHRA and CDR2 YSYEKL. The DNA for the CDR3 is TGCGCCAGCAGCCAAGAGGGGGGGTTTTCACCCCTCCACTTT. Encoded protein: CASSQEGGFSPLHF.

This clonotype was recorded once. V usage is TRBV7-8 and J usage is TRBJ1-5, with a possible D match to TRBD1 (5 bases). Trimming pared 1 base from V and 4 bases from J, leaving 14 bases between. There are 16 residues in the CDR3. The germline V gene encodes CDR1 SGHVS and CDR2 FQNEAQ. The CDR3 DNA follows: TGTGCCAGCAGCTTAGAAGAGGGGACCAATAATCAGCCCCAGCATTTT. Its protein is CASSLEEGTNNQPQHF. The full variable domain, in which reference TRBV7-8 and TRBJ1-5 provide the parts outside the CDR3, is GAGVSQSPRYKVAKRGQDVALRCDPISGHVSLFWYQQALGQGPEFLTYFQNEAQLDKSGLPSDRFFAERPEGSVSTLKIQRTQQEDSAVYLCASSLEEGTNNQPQHFGDGTRLSIL.

V gene TRBV4-1 combines with J gene TRBJ2-5; 9 nucleotides align to TRBD1. Germline lookup yields CDR1 MGHRA and CDR2 YSYEKL. With V trimmed by 1 base and J by 5 bases, 5 bases remained unmatched. The CDR3 spans 15 residues. CDR3 in amino acids: CASSQGGGTGETQYF. The CDR3 nucleotides are TGCGCCAGCAGCCAAGGAGGTGGGACAGGGGAGACCCAGTACTTC.

This clonotype was counted a few times. This chain uses TRBV7-9 with TRBJ2-3; TRBD1 agrees at 7 bases. The V and J ends lost 5 bases and 4 bases, in that order; junction bases with no gene match: 15. The CDR3 length is 17 residues. Germline values: CDR1 SEHNR, CDR2 FQNEAQ (reference sequence). The CDR3 here is CASSKKRDSFFSDTQYF. DNA of the CDR3: TGTGCCAGCAGCAAAAAAAGGGACAGTTTTTTCTCAGATACGCAGTATTTT.

The chain couples TRBV10-2 to TRBJ1-1; TRBD1 aligns across 7 bases. V dropped 8 bases and J dropped 5; count of bases not matched to a gene: 8. This CDR3 comprises 13 residues. Germline V gene lookup returns CDR1 WSHSY and CDR2 SAAADI. Here the CDR3 DNA reads TGCGCCAGCTCCCCAGGGGGGTGGACTGAAGCTTTCTTT. Protein: CASSPGGWTEAFF.

This clonotype has more than one count but fewer than ten. The chain combines TRBV7-6 with TRBJ1-5; the D is unclear. From germline, CDR1 is SGHVS and CDR2 FNYEAQ. The CDR3 has 15 residues. Trimming removed 1 base at V and 1 base at J, with 8 bases between. The CDR3 DNA sequence: TGTGCCAGCAGCTTAGAAGGTGACAGCAATCAGCCCCAGCATTTT. This sequence encodes CASSLEGDSNQPQHF.

V usage is TRBV28 and J usage is TRBJ1-5; a possible D gene is TRBD1 (5 bases). CDR3 size: 13 residues. Trimming left V 7 bases short and J 4 bases short, with 11 bases between. Germline-derived CDR1 and CDR2 are MDHEN and SYDVKM. The CDR3 protein is CASTLGLNQPQHF. Here the CDR3 DNA reads TGTGCCAGCACCCTGGGGCTGAATCAGCCCCAGCATTTT. The variable domain in full, with the rest retrieved from reference TRBV28 and TRBJ1-5, is DVKVTQSSRYLVKRTGEKVFLECVQDMDHENMFWYRQDPGLGLRLIYFSYDVKMKEKGDIPEGYSVSREKKERFSLILESASTNQTSMYLCASTLGLNQPQHFGDGTRLSIL.